This entry lists 9 T cell receptor beta chains sequenced from one sample in a study of blood T cells in healthy people across ages. Alongside a J-beta primer mix, a sample-barcoded 5' primer served in a second PCR lasting roughly 6 to 11 cycles. Each CDR3 protein gets one entry after TCRdb re-called the 5' RACE reads with MiXCR. The table records approximately 1.5 million distinct CDR3 sequences, roughly 32% of them present only once. Material for sequencing was blood. These receptors originate from a woman aged 30 to 39 in good health.

The chain links TRBV15 to TRBJ2-5; no clear D. The length of the CDR3 is 15 residues. V gave up 0 bases and J gave up 2 bases, with 10 bases separating them. From germline, CDR1 is LNHNV and CDR2 YYDKDF (reference sequence). CDR3 bases: TGTGCCACCAGCAGAGATAGGCCGGCGCAAGAGACCCAGTACTTC. It encodes CATSRDRPAQETQYF.

As regards this clonotype: A read error may produce the germline difference seen at one junction end. This sequence joins TRBV6-6 and TRBJ1-1; D is uncertain. Germline V gene sequence: CDR1 MNHNY, CDR2 SVGAGI (reference sequence). The CDR3 is made up of 16 amino acids. This CDR3 reads CASRVEGDMGNTEAFF. The CDR3 DNA follows: TGTGCCAGCAGGGTGGAGGGAGATATGGGAAACACTGAGGCTTTCTTT.

V and J are TRBV28 and TRBJ2-4; D is unclear. Trimming took 4 bases from V and 4 from J, leaving 14 bases between them. The CDR3 is 15 residues long. Germline V gene data show CDR1 as MDHEN and CDR2 as SYDVKM. The CDR3 is CASSSTRGVKNIQYF. CDR3 sequence (DNA): TGTGCCAGCAGTTCCACTCGCGGCGTAAAAAACATTCAGTACTTC.

Points on this clonotype: Sequence at one end of the junction differs from germline and may be a read error. The J gene is TRBJ2-5, the V gene TRBV6-9; a weak D match, TRBD2 (6 bases). Per germline, CDR1 MNHGY and CDR2 SVAAGI. This CDR3 is 9 amino acids long. The chain's CDR3 is CEAGETQYF. The CDR3 nucleotides are TGCGAAGCGGGAGAGACCCAGTACTTC.

V gene TRBV28 combines with J gene TRBJ2-7; no clear D. Looked up from germline, CDR1 is MDHEN and CDR2 is SYDVKM. The V and J ends lost 5 bases and 5 bases respectively, with 25 bases between them. This CDR3 contains 17 residues. In DNA, the CDR3 is TGTGCCAGCAGTGCGCCGGGCCTAGGTATTCTTTCGGACGAGCAGTACTTC. Translation: CASSAPGLGILSDEQYF.

This clonotype was seen a few times. The genes are TRBV7-9 and TRBJ2-4, with D maybe TRBD1 (8 bases). Germline CDR1 is SEHNR and CDR2 is FQNEAQ (reference sequence). V was clipped by 1 base and J by 9 bases, with 10 bases between them. This CDR3 is 13 amino acids long. The CDR3 DNA reads as TGTGCCAGCAGCTTAGACAGGGGGGGCATTCAGTACTTC. Protein: CASSLDRGGIQYF.

A remark on this clonotype: At one boundary the junction diverges from the germline segment, which might be a read error. The gene calls are TRBV28 and TRBJ1-5; D unresolved. Germline loops: CDR1 MDHEN, CDR2 SYDVKM. This CDR3 comprises 15 residues. CDR3 residues: CAGSFSVYSNQPQHF. The CDR3 DNA reads as TGTGCCGGCAGTTTTTCGGTCTATAGCAATCAGCCCCAGCATTTT.

There are a few counts of this clonotype. The CDR3, as DNA: TGCAGTGCTAGGAGGACCGGGACTTACGAGCAGTACTTC. Protein product: CSARRTGTYEQYF. The chain is built from TRBV20-1 and TRBJ2-7; a weak D match, TRBD2 (6 bases). The germline CDR1 and CDR2 sequences are DFQATT and SNEGSKA (reference sequence). CDR3 length: 13 residues. V dropped 3 bases and J dropped 4 bases, with 13 bases sitting between them.

The chain is built from TRBV10-3 and TRBJ2-5; TRBD1 might be the D (6 bases). Trimming pared 9 bases from V and 2 bases from J, leaving 16 bases between. Germline assignment: CDR1 ENHRY and CDR2 SYGVKD. This CDR3 has 14 amino acids. CDR3 DNA: TGTGCCATTAGACGGGACAAATCACAAGAGACCCAGTACTTC. Translated: CAIRRDKSQETQYF.